The rows below give T cell receptor beta chains drawn from one sample of a study of long-term antiretroviral therapy in people with HIV. TCRdb keeps only in-frame clones here, not all; method: immunoSEQ multiplex PCR. The sample lists 30,000 to 40,000 clones; roughly 85% were seen once. Sequencing was performed on unsorted PBMCs, taken 1.1 years after starting antiretroviral therapy. The origin of the receptors is a man between 18 and 35 years old with HIV. CDR3s include the opening cysteine and the closing phenylalanine or tryptophan. Fields, in order: J gene, V gene, D gene, clone size, CDR3 DNA, CDR3 protein. A D gene is named only where the DNA matches it firmly. Size is stated for part of the rows, as once, few or many counts, or as a class when the clone is expanded.

j_gene: TRBJ1-3
v_gene: TRBV14
d_gene: .
abundance: .
CDR3nt: TGTGCCAGCAGCCAGGGGAGTTCCGGAAACACCATATATTTT
CDR3aa: CASSQGSSGNTIYF

j_gene: TRBJ2-1
v_gene: TRBV6-5
d_gene: TRBD2
abundance: .
CDR3nt: TGTGCCAGCACTTTAGCGGGGGGCTCCTACAATGAGCAGTTCTTC
CDR3aa: CASTLAGGSYNEQFF

j_gene: TRBJ1-5
v_gene: TRBV7-6
d_gene: .
abundance: .
CDR3nt: TGTGCCAGCAGCGACCTTAGCAATCAGCCCCAGCATTTT
CDR3aa: CASSDLSNQPQHF

j_gene: TRBJ2-7
v_gene: TRBV6-1
d_gene: TRBD1
abundance: .
CDR3nt: TGTGCCAGCGGGGAAGGCGGGACAGGGCTGGGCGAGCAGTACTTC
CDR3aa: CASGEGGTGLGEQYF

j_gene: TRBJ1-5
v_gene: TRBV29-1
d_gene: .
abundance: few
CDR3nt: TGCAGCGTCGGAGGGGGGGGTCAGCCCCAGCATTTT
CDR3aa: CSVGGGGQPQHF

j_gene: TRBJ1-6
v_gene: TRBV5-1
d_gene: .
abundance: .
CDR3nt: TGCGCCAGCAGCTTGGGCGACGGGAATTCACCCCTCCACTTT
CDR3aa: CASSLGDGNSPLHF

j_gene: TRBJ2-5
v_gene: TRBV7-9
d_gene: .
abundance: .
CDR3nt: TGTGCCAGCGAACAAGAGACCCAGTACTTC
CDR3aa: CASEQETQYF

j_gene: TRBJ2-5
v_gene: TRBV15
d_gene: .
abundance: once
CDR3nt: TGTGCCACCAGCAGAGGGCCGGGGGTCCGCGAGACCCAGTACTTC
CDR3aa: CATSRGPGVRETQYF

j_gene: TRBJ2-5
v_gene: TRBV15
d_gene: .
abundance: .
CDR3nt: TGTGCCACCAGCGCCCGCCGAGGGGAGACCCAGTACTTC
CDR3aa: CATSARRGETQYF

j_gene: TRBJ2-7
v_gene: TRBV7-2
d_gene: TRBD1
abundance: .
CDR3nt: TGTGCCAGCAGCAAAAGAGGGACAGGGGCTGGGGAGCAGTACTTC
CDR3aa: CASSKRGTGAGEQYF

j_gene: TRBJ2-1
v_gene: TRBV11-2
d_gene: TRBD2
abundance: once
CDR3nt: TGTGCCAGCAGCTTGAGCGGGGGGGCCTACAATGAGCAGTTCTTC
CDR3aa: CASSLSGGAYNEQFF

j_gene: TRBJ2-1
v_gene: TRBV29-1
d_gene: TRBD2
abundance: .
CDR3nt: TGCAGCGTCGGACGGCGGGAGCGAAATGAGCAGTTCTTC
CDR3aa: CSVGRRERNEQFF

j_gene: TRBJ2-3
v_gene: TRBV19
d_gene: TRBD2
abundance: once
CDR3nt: TGTGCCAGTAGTATCAGCGGGAGGCCTCCCACAGATACGCAGTATTTT
CDR3aa: CASSISGRPPTDTQYF

j_gene: TRBJ2-3
v_gene: TRBV6-5
d_gene: .
abundance: .
CDR3nt: TGTGCCAGCAGAAACAGAGTGGGGGCAGATACGCAGTATTTT
CDR3aa: CASRNRVGADTQYF

j_gene: TRBJ2-7
v_gene: TRBV18
d_gene: .
abundance: .
CDR3nt: TGTGCCAGCTCACCAGGGGGCGGCTACGAGCAGTACTTC
CDR3aa: CASSPGGGYEQYF

j_gene: TRBJ2-1
v_gene: TRBV25-1
d_gene: TRBD2
abundance: .
CDR3nt: TGTGCCAGCAGAGCGGGAGCAAAGATCGATGAGCAGTTCTTC
CDR3aa: CASRAGAKIDEQFF

j_gene: TRBJ2-3
v_gene: TRBV28
d_gene: .
abundance: .
CDR3nt: TGTGCCAGCAGTTCCCCGGGAGAGGGCACAGATACGCAGTATTTT
CDR3aa: CASSSPGEGTDTQYF

j_gene: TRBJ2-5
v_gene: TRBV2
d_gene: TRBD2
abundance: once
CDR3nt: TGTGCCAGCAGCGAAATCACTAGCGGGGTGAAGACCCAGTACTTC
CDR3aa: CASSEITSGVKTQYF

j_gene: TRBJ2-7
v_gene: TRBV19
d_gene: .
abundance: .
CDR3nt: TGTGCCAGTAGTATCAAGGATCCCCACGAGCAGTACTTC
CDR3aa: CASSIKDPHEQYF

j_gene: TRBJ2-7
v_gene: TRBV29-1
d_gene: .
abundance: .
CDR3nt: TGCAGCGTTGTACTGGGCTACGAGCAGTACTTC
CDR3aa: CSVVLGYEQYF

j_gene: TRBJ1-2
v_gene: TRBV7-9
d_gene: .
abundance: .
CDR3nt: TGTGCCAGCAGCCAGGGAGGGGGGGGCGATGGCTACACCTTC
CDR3aa: CASSQGGGGDGYTF

j_gene: TRBJ2-3
v_gene: TRBV11-2
d_gene: .
abundance: .
CDR3nt: TGTGCCAGCAGCTCCAGAGGGGCCTCAGATACGCAGTATTTT
CDR3aa: CASSSRGASDTQYF

j_gene: TRBJ2-5
v_gene: TRBV5-6
d_gene: TRBD2
abundance: .
CDR3nt: TGTGCCAGCAGCTTGGCCCCAGCGGGGGGGCGGGAGACCCAGTACTTC
CDR3aa: CASSLAPAGGRETQYF

j_gene: TRBJ1-1
v_gene: TRBV10-3
d_gene: .
abundance: .
CDR3nt: TGTGCCATCAGTGAACCACGAAGGCTCGACGCTTTCTTT
CDR3aa: CAISEPRRLDAFF

j_gene: TRBJ2-1
v_gene: TRBV28
d_gene: TRBD2
abundance: .
CDR3nt: TGTGCCAGCAGTCCCTGGACTAGCGGGAGAGCTGGTGATGAGCAGTTCTTC
CDR3aa: CASSPWTSGRAGDEQFF

j_gene: TRBJ1-1
v_gene: TRBV5-1
d_gene: TRBD1
abundance: .
CDR3nt: TGCGCCAGCAGCTCGACAGGGGGCCGGACTGAAGCTTTCTTT
CDR3aa: CASSSTGGRTEAFF

j_gene: TRBJ1-4
v_gene: TRBV25-1
d_gene: TRBD1
abundance: .
CDR3nt: TGTGCCAGCGGCCGACAGGGATATGAAAAACTGTTTTTT
CDR3aa: CASGRQGYEKLFF

j_gene: TRBJ2-4
v_gene: TRBV29-1
d_gene: TRBD2
abundance: .
CDR3nt: TGCAGCGTTACCGGGACTAGCAAAAACATTCAGTACTTC
CDR3aa: CSVTGTSKNIQYF

j_gene: TRBJ2-2
v_gene: TRBV6-4
d_gene: TRBD2
abundance: .
CDR3nt: TGTGCCAGCGCTAGCGGAAACACCGGGGAGCTGTTTTTT
CDR3aa: CASASGNTGELFF

j_gene: TRBJ1-2
v_gene: TRBV5-1
d_gene: TRBD1
abundance: .
CDR3nt: TGCGCCAGCAGCCCAGGGGGGGGAGATATCGGCTACACCTTC
CDR3aa: CASSPGGGDIGYTF

j_gene: TRBJ1-1
v_gene: TRBV25-1
d_gene: .
abundance: .
CDR3nt: TGTGCCAGCCAAGGGTGGAACACTGAAGCTTTCTTT
CDR3aa: CASQGWNTEAFF

j_gene: TRBJ2-7
v_gene: TRBV5-6
d_gene: .
abundance: .
CDR3nt: TGTGCCAGCAGCTCCTGGGTGACTAGTGACTACGAGCAGTACTTC
CDR3aa: CASSSWVTSDYEQYF

j_gene: TRBJ1-2
v_gene: TRBV30
d_gene: .
abundance: .
CDR3nt: TGTGCCTGGAGTGTAGGGCGGAGCTATGGCTACACCTTC
CDR3aa: CAWSVGRSYGYTF

j_gene: TRBJ1-5
v_gene: TRBV30
d_gene: .
abundance: once
CDR3nt: TGTGCCTGGAGTTTGGGGGGCTTTCAGCCCCAGCATTTT
CDR3aa: CAWSLGGFQPQHF

j_gene: TRBJ2-3
v_gene: TRBV9
d_gene: .
abundance: .
CDR3nt: TGTGCCAGCAGCGTATCCGGGGTCGATAGCACAGATACGCAGTATTTT
CDR3aa: CASSVSGVDSTDTQYF

j_gene: TRBJ1-5
v_gene: TRBV10-1
d_gene: TRBD1
abundance: few
CDR3nt: TGCGCCAGCAGTGAAGGAGGAGGGGGCAACAATCAGCCCCAGCATTTT
CDR3aa: CASSEGGGGNNQPQHF

j_gene: TRBJ2-7
v_gene: TRBV6-1
d_gene: TRBD2
abundance: .
CDR3nt: TGTGCCGTGGGGACTAAAACCTACGAGCAGTACTTC
CDR3aa: CAVGTKTYEQYF

j_gene: TRBJ2-7
v_gene: TRBV10-2
d_gene: TRBD1
abundance: once
CDR3nt: TGCGCCAGCAGTGAGTCGACAGGGGGCAGGGACGAGCAGTACTTC
CDR3aa: CASSESTGGRDEQYF

j_gene: TRBJ2-1
v_gene: TRBV7-9
d_gene: .
abundance: .
CDR3nt: TGTGCCAGCAGGCCTCTCTTGGAGGGGGCTCGGCAACATGAGCAGTTCTTC
CDR3aa: CASRPLLEGARQHEQFF

j_gene: TRBJ2-7
v_gene: TRBV9
d_gene: .
abundance: once
CDR3nt: TGTGCCAGCAGCGTAGGGGCTAGCCCCTACGAGCAGTACTTC
CDR3aa: CASSVGASPYEQYF

j_gene: TRBJ2-7
v_gene: TRBV19
d_gene: TRBD1
abundance: .
CDR3nt: TGTGCCAGTAGTATAGCCGCGGGACAGGGGTACGAGCAGTACTTC
CDR3aa: CASSIAAGQGYEQYF

j_gene: TRBJ1-1
v_gene: TRBV18
d_gene: .
abundance: few
CDR3nt: TGTGCCAGCTCACTGTCGGGGAACACTGAAGCTTTCTTT
CDR3aa: CASSLSGNTEAFF